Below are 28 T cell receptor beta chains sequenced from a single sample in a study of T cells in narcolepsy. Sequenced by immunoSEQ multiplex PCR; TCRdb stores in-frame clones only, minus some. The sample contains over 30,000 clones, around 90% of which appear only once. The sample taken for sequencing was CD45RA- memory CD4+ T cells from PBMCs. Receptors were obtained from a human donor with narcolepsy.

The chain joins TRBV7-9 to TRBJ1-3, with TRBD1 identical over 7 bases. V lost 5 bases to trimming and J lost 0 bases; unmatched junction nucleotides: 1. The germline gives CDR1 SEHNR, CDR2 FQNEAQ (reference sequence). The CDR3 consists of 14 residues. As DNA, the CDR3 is TGTGCCAGCAGCCGGGACAGCTCTGGAAACACCATATATTTT. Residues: CASSRDSSGNTIYF.

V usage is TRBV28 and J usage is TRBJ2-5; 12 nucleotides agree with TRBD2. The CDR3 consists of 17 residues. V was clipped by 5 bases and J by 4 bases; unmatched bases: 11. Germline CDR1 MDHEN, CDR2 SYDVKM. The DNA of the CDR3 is TGTGCCAGCAGTCCGCGACTAGCGGGAGTAGGAGCAGAGACCCAGTACTTC. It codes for CASSPRLAGVGAETQYF.

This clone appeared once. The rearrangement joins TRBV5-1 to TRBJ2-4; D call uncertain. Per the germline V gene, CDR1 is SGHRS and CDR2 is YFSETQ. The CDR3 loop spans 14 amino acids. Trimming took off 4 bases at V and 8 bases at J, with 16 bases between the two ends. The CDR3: CASSPRDSSHIQYF. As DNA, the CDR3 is TGCGCCAGCAGCCCCCGCGATAGTTCGCACATTCAGTACTTC.

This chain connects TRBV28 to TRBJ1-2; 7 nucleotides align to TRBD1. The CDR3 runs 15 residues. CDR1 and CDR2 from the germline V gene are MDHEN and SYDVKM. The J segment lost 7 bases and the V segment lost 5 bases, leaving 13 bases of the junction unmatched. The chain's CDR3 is CASSSPTGILRGYTF. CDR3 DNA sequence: TGTGCCAGCAGTAGTCCGACAGGGATCCTTCGTGGCTACACCTTC.

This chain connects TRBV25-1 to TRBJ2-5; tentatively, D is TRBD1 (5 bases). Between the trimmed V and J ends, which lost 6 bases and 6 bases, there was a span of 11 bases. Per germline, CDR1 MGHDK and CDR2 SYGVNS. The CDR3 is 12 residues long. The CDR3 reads CASSQGVKTQYF. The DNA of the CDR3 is TGTGCCAGCAGCCAGGGTGTAAAGACCCAGTACTTC.

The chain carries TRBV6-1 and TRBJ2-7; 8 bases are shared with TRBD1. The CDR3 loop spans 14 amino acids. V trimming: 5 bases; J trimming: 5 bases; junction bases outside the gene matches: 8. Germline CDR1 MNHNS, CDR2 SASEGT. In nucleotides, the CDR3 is TGTGCCAGCAGTCTACCAGGGGGCAACCACGAGCAGTACTTC. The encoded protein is CASSLPGGNHEQYF.

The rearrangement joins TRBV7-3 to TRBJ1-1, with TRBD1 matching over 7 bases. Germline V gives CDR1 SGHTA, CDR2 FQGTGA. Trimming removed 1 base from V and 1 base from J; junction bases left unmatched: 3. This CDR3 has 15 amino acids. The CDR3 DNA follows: TGTGCCAGCAGCTTAAAGGCAGGGGGGAACACTGAAGCTTTCTTT. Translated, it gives CASSLKAGGNTEAFF.

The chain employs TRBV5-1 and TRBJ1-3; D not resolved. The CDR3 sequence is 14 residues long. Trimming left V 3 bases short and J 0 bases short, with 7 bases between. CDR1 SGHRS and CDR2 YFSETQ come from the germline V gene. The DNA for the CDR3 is TGCGCCAGCAGCTCCGCAAGCTCTGGAAACACCATATATTTT. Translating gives CASSSASSGNTIYF.

In DNA form, the CDR3 reads TGTGCCACCAGCAGAGAAGGCAGGGAGCAGTTCTTC. This gives the protein CATSREGREQFF. This chain uses TRBV15 with TRBJ2-1; D remains unclear. CDR3 size: 12 residues. Per germline, CDR1 LNHNV and CDR2 YYDKDF (reference sequence). The V end lost 0 bases, the J end lost 10 bases, and 7 bases lay between the germline ends.

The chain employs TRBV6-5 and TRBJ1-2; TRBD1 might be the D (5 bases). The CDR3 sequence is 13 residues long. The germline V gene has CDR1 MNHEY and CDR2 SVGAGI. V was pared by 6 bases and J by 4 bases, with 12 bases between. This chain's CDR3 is CASRPGNLYGYTF. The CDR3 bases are TGTGCCAGCAGGCCAGGGAACCTCTATGGCTACACCTTC.

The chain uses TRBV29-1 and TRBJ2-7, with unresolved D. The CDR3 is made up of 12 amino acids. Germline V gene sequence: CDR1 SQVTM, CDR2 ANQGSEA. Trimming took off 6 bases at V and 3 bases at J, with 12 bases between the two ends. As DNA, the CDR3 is TGCAGCGTCCAGATAGGCGTCTACGAGCAGTACTTC. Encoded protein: CSVQIGVYEQYF.

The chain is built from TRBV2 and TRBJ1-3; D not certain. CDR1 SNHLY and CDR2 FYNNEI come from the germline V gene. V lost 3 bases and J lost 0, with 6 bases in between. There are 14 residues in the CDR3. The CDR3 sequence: CASSEGSSGNTIYF. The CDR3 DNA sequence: TGTGCCAGCAGTGAGGGGAGCTCTGGAAACACCATATATTTT.

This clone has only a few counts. CDR3 in amino acids: CASSPPGLAGGREQYF. CDR3 DNA: TGTGCCAGCAGCCCCCCGGGACTAGCGGGAGGTCGAGAGCAGTACTTC. The chain joins TRBV7-2 to TRBJ2-7; 15 positions agree with TRBD2. This CDR3 spans 16 amino acids. Germline assignment: CDR1 SGHTA and CDR2 FQGNSA. The ends lost 5 bases at V and 7 bases at J; junction bases unmatched: 9.

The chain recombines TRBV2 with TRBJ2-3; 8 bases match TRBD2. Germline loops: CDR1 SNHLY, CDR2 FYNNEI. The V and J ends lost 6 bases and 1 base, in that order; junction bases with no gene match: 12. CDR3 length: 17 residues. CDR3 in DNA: TGTGCCAGCAGCCCTAGGACTAGCCGTTTGGGCACAGATACGCAGTATTTT. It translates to CASSPRTSRLGTDTQYF.

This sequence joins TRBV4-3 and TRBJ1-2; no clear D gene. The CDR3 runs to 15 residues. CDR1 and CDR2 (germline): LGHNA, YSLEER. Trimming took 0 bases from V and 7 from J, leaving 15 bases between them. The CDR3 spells CASSQDWTEWGGYTF. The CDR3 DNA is TGCGCCAGCAGCCAAGATTGGACTGAATGGGGTGGCTACACCTTC.

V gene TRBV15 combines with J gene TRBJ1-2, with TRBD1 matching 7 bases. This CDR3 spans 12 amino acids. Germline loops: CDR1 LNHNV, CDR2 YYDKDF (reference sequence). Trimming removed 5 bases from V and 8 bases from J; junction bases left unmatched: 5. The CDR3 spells CATSAGGSGYTF. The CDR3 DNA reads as TGTGCCACCAGCGCAGGGGGGAGCGGCTACACCTTC.

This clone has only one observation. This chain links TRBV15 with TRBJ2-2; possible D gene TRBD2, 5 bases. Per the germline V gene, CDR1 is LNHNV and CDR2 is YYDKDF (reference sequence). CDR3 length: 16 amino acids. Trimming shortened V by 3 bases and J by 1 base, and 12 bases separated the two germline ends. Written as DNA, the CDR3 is TGTGCCACCAGCAGGCAACTAGGGCGGAACACCGGGGAGCTGTTTTTT. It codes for CATSRQLGRNTGELFF. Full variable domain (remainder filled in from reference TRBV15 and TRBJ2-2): DAMVIQNPRYQVTQFGKPVTLSCSQTLNHNVMYWYQQKSSQAPKLLFHYYDKDFNNEADTPDNFQSRRPNTSFCFLDIRSPGLGDTAMYLCATSRQLGRNTGELFFGEGSRLTVL.

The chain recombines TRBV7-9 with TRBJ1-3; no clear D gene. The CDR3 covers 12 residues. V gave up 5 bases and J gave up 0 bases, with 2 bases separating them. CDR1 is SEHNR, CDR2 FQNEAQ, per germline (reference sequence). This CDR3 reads CASSPSGNTIYF. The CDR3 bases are TGTGCCAGCAGCCCCTCTGGAAACACCATATATTTT. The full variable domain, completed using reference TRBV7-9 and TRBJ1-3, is DTGVSQNPRHKITKRGQNVTFRCDPISEHNRLYWYRQTLGQGPEFLTYFQNEAQLEKSRLLSDRFSAERPKGSFSTLEIQRTEQGDSAMYLCASSPSGNTIYFGEGSWLTVV.

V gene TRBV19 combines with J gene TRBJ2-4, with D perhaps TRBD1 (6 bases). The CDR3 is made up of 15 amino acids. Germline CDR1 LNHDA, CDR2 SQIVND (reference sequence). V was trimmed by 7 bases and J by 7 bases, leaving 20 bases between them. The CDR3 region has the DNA TGTGCCAGTAACCCTCTGCCAGGGGAGTTTAACATTCAGTACTTC. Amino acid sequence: CASNPLPGEFNIQYF. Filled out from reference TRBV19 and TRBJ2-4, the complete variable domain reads DGGITQSPKYLFRKEGQNVTLSCEQNLNHDAMYWYRQDPGQGLRLIYYSQIVNDFQKGDIAEGYSVSREKKESFPLTVTSAQKNPTAFYLCASNPLPGEFNIQYFGAGTRLSVL.

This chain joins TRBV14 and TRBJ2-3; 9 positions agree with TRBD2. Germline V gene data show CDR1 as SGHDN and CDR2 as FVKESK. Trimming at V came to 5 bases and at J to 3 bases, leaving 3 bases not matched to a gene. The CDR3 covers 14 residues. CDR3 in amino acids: CASSGSGGTDTQYF. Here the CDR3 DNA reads TGTGCCAGCAGCGGGAGCGGGGGGACAGATACGCAGTATTTT.

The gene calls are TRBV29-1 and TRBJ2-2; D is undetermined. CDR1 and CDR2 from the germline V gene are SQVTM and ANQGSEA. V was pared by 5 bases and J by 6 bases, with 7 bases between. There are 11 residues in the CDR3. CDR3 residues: CSVMGSGELFF. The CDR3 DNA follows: TGCAGCGTTATGGGGTCCGGGGAGCTGTTTTTT.

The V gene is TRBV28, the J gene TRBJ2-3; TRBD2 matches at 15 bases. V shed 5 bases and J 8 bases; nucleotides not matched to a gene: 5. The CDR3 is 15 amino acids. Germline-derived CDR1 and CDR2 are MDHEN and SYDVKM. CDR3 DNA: TGTGCCAGCAGTCGGACTAGCGGGGGGGTGGCTACGCAGTATTTT. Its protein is CASSRTSGGVATQYF.

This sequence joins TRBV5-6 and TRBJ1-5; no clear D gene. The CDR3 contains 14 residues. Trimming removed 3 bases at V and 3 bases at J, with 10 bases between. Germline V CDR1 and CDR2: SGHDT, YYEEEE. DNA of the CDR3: TGTGCCAGCAGCTCGCCTAGGGACAATCAGCCCCAGCATTTT. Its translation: CASSSPRDNQPQHF.

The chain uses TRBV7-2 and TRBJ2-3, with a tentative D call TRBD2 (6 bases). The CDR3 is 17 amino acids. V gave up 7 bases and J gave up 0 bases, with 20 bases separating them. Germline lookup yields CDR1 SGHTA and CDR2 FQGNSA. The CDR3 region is CASNQFGGGSSTDTQYF. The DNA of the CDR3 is TGTGCCAGCAACCAATTTGGGGGAGGCTCTAGCACAGATACGCAGTATTTT. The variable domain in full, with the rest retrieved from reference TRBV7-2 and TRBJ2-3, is GAGVSQSPSNKVTEKGKDVELRCDPISGHTALYWYRQSLGQGLEFLIYFQGNSAPDKSGLPSDRFSAERTGGSVSTLTIQRTQQEDSAVYLCASNQFGGGSSTDTQYFGPGTRLTVL.

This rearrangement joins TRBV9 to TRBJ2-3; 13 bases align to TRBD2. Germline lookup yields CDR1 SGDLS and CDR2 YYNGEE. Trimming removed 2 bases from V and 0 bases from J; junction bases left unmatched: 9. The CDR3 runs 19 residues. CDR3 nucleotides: TGTGCCAGCAGCGTCACTAGCGGGGGGGCTCCCTCTAGCACAGATACGCAGTATTTT. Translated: CASSVTSGGAPSSTDTQYF.

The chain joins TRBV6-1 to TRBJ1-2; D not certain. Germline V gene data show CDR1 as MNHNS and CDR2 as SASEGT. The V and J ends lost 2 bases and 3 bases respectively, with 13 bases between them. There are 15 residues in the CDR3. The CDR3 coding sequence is TGTGCCAGCAGTGAAAAAAGGCAGGTTGACTATGGCTACACCTTC. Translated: CASSEKRQVDYGYTF.

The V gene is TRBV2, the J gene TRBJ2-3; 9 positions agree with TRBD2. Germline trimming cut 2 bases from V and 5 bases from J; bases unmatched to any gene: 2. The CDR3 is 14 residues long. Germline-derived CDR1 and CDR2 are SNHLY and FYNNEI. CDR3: CASSEPAGGDTQYF. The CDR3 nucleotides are TGTGCCAGCAGTGAACCAGCGGGAGGAGATACGCAGTATTTT. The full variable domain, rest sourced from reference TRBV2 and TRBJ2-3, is EPEVTQTPSHQVTQMGQEVILRCVPISNHLYFYWYRQILGQKVEFLVSFYNNEISEKSEIFDDQFSVERPDGSNFTLKIRSTKLEDSAMYFCASSEPAGGDTQYFGPGTRLTVL.

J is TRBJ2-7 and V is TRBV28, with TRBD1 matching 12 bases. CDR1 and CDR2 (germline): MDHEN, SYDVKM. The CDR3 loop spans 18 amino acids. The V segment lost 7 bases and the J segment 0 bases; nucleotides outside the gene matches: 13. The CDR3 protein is CASTPGQGASGSSYEQYF. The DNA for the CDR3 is TGTGCCAGCACCCCGGGACAGGGGGCAAGCGGGAGCTCCTACGAGCAGTACTTC.